This T cell receptor beta chain was profiled in a study of tumor and adjacent non-tumor tissue in lung cancer. Study-wide background: Histology: 12 adenocarcinoma, a couple of squamous cell carcinoma, 1 small cell lung cancer.

The length of the CDR3 is 12 residues. Germline CDR1 and CDR2: SQVTM and ANQGSEA. The junction had 6 bases not matched to a gene; V was cut back by 3 bases and J by 8 bases. On this clonotype itself: The antigen is undetermined.

The template was RNA from unsorted bulk tissue. TCRbeta libraries were built with three rounds of nested PCR, modified from ARM-PCR. TCRdb analysed the multiplex PCR reads with MiXCR anew, one entry per CDR3 protein. The top ten clones hold 20% to 25% of a sample with some 200,000 distinct CDR3 sequences, 60% to 85% of them seen once. Findings and limits, study-wide: Top 100 clones took a larger repertoire share in normal lung.

Sequenced input: lung tumor tissue. The chain employs TRBV29-1 and TRBJ1-2, with 7 positions matching TRBD1. This receptor was obtained from a man in his fifties or sixties with non-small cell lung cancer. CDR3 sequence: CSVDAGGIGYTF. The CDR3 nucleotides read TGCAGCGTTGATGCAGGGGGGATCGGCTACACCTTC.